The T cell receptor (beta chain) under discussion was sequenced for a study of naive and memory T cell subsets. Trimming took 5 bases from V and 1 from J, leaving 14 bases between them. Germline loops: CDR1 SGHVS, CDR2 FQNEAQ. CDR3 length: 16 residues. This clonotype appeared many times. An equimolar mix of two oligonucleotides served as the beta constant-region primer for TRBC1 and TRBC2. TCRdb processed the UMI-ligation and nested PCR reads anew with MiXCR; each CDR3 protein has one entry. The table records about 90,000 distinct CDR3 sequences, roughly 7% of them present only once. This clonotype was obtained from a human donor in good health. The specimen sequenced was central memory CD4+ T cells from blood. V gene TRBV7-8 combines with J gene TRBJ2-2; D is undetermined. CDR3 in amino acids: CASSPVILRNTGELFF. CDR3 DNA: TGTGCCAGCAGCCCCGTGATCCTGCGGAACACCGGGGAGCTGTTTTTT. The complete variable domain, with remaining parts taken from reference TRBV7-8 and TRBJ2-2, reads GAGVSQSPRYKVAKRGQDVALRCDPISGHVSLFWYQQALGQGPEFLTYFQNEAQLDKSGLPSDRFFAERPEGSVSTLKIQRTQQEDSAVYLCASSPVILRNTGELFFGEGSRLTVL.